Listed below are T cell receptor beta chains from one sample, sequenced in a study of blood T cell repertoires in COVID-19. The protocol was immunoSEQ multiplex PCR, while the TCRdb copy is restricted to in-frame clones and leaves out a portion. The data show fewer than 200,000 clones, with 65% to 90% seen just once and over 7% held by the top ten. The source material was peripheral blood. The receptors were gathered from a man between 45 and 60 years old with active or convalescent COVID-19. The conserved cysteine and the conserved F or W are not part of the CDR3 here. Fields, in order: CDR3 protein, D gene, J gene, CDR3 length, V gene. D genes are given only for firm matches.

cdr3_aa: ASGTGGVNTEAF
d_call: TRBD1
j_call: TRBJ1-1
cdr3_length: 12
v_call: TRBV6-5

cdr3_aa: ASNRENTDTQY
d_call: .
j_call: TRBJ2-3
cdr3_length: 11
v_call: TRBV7-9

cdr3_aa: ASSQDKSYRWEQY
d_call: .
j_call: TRBJ2-7
cdr3_length: 13
v_call: TRBV4-3

cdr3_aa: ASSQRQEGAYGYT
d_call: TRBD1
j_call: TRBJ1-2
cdr3_length: 13
v_call: TRBV3-1/TRBV3-2

cdr3_aa: ASSLISGTASSYEQY
d_call: TRBD1
j_call: TRBJ2-7
cdr3_length: 15
v_call: TRBV28

cdr3_aa: ASSFGEIEQF
d_call: .
j_call: TRBJ2-1
cdr3_length: 10
v_call: TRBV6-5

cdr3_aa: ASSPELNHGYT
d_call: .
j_call: TRBJ1-2
cdr3_length: 11
v_call: TRBV10-1

cdr3_aa: ASSPRWGDEQF
d_call: .
j_call: TRBJ2-1
cdr3_length: 11
v_call: TRBV28

cdr3_aa: ASSTSGGQQETQY
d_call: .
j_call: TRBJ2-5
cdr3_length: 13
v_call: TRBV19

cdr3_aa: ASTFDSYEQY
d_call: .
j_call: TRBJ2-7
cdr3_length: 10
v_call: TRBV28

cdr3_aa: ATSDGQGYTIY
d_call: TRBD1
j_call: TRBJ1-3
cdr3_length: 11
v_call: TRBV24-1

cdr3_aa: ASSSTRDTHPF
d_call: .
j_call: TRBJ1-1
cdr3_length: 11
v_call: TRBV7-3

cdr3_aa: ASSERAGGPFSGANVLT
d_call: TRBD2
j_call: TRBJ2-6
cdr3_length: 17
v_call: TRBV5-4

cdr3_aa: ASSLALENIQY
d_call: .
j_call: TRBJ2-4
cdr3_length: 11
v_call: TRBV12-3/TRBV12-4

cdr3_aa: ASSVGVGGTYEQY
d_call: .
j_call: TRBJ2-7
cdr3_length: 13
v_call: TRBV9

cdr3_aa: ASSQRTGRNTEAF
d_call: TRBD1
j_call: TRBJ1-1
cdr3_length: 13
v_call: TRBV3-1/TRBV3-2

cdr3_aa: ASSHGSGSNEKLF
d_call: .
j_call: TRBJ1-4
cdr3_length: 13
v_call: TRBV4-1

cdr3_aa: ASSLLSTNEKLF
d_call: .
j_call: TRBJ1-4
cdr3_length: 12
v_call: TRBV5-1

cdr3_aa: ASSPRGNSPLH
d_call: .
j_call: TRBJ1-6
cdr3_length: 11
v_call: TRBV12-3/TRBV12-4

cdr3_aa: ASRLDGQINTGELF
d_call: .
j_call: TRBJ2-2
cdr3_length: 14
v_call: TRBV12-2

cdr3_aa: SASMGQGDSPLH
d_call: TRBD1
j_call: TRBJ1-6
cdr3_length: 12
v_call: TRBV20-1

cdr3_aa: ASSLEASGSFRETQY
d_call: TRBD2
j_call: TRBJ2-5
cdr3_length: 15
v_call: TRBV7-2

cdr3_aa: ASSPDRGNQPQH
d_call: TRBD1
j_call: TRBJ1-5
cdr3_length: 12
v_call: TRBV11-3

cdr3_aa: ASSLGGQGYT
d_call: .
j_call: TRBJ1-2
cdr3_length: 10
v_call: TRBV6-2/TRBV6-3

cdr3_aa: ASSRAFSYEQY
d_call: .
j_call: TRBJ2-7
cdr3_length: 11
v_call: TRBV3-1/TRBV3-2

cdr3_aa: ASSYPTAKNTEAF
d_call: .
j_call: TRBJ1-1
cdr3_length: 13
v_call: TRBV6-5

cdr3_aa: ASSHPAGGIYEQY
d_call: TRBD1
j_call: TRBJ2-7
cdr3_length: 13
v_call: TRBV7-9

cdr3_aa: ATSDSTPTSGNYNEQF
d_call: TRBD2
j_call: TRBJ2-1
cdr3_length: 16
v_call: TRBV24-1

cdr3_aa: ASRLADSYEQY
d_call: .
j_call: TRBJ2-7
cdr3_length: 11
v_call: TRBV5-6

cdr3_aa: AGGSAGELF
d_call: .
j_call: TRBJ2-2
cdr3_length: 9
v_call: TRBV10-2

cdr3_aa: AWSQPLGSSRGNTIY
d_call: .
j_call: TRBJ1-3
cdr3_length: 15
v_call: TRBV30

cdr3_aa: ASSVNRQGIFYEQY
d_call: TRBD1
j_call: TRBJ2-7
cdr3_length: 14
v_call: TRBV6-1

cdr3_aa: ASSLHGQGANQPQH
d_call: TRBD1
j_call: TRBJ1-5
cdr3_length: 14
v_call: TRBV27

cdr3_aa: ASSSVEEKLF
d_call: .
j_call: TRBJ1-4
cdr3_length: 10
v_call: TRBV7-9

cdr3_aa: ATQTGRGEKLF
d_call: TRBD1
j_call: TRBJ1-4
cdr3_length: 11
v_call: TRBV24-1

cdr3_aa: ARESTAHSGNTIY
d_call: .
j_call: TRBJ1-3
cdr3_length: 13
v_call: TRBV2

cdr3_aa: ASSLGTGLNTEAF
d_call: TRBD1
j_call: TRBJ1-1
cdr3_length: 13
v_call: TRBV6-5